The clone carrying this TCR beta chain was seen ten or more times. Its target is not known. Expressed TCRB transcripts were sequenced because the entire RNA isolate underwent reverse transcription. This table comes from immunoSEQ multiplex PCR, and its TCRdb copy is limited to in-frame clones, with some not included. Of roughly 180,000 clones in the sample, about 13% were seen once. The sample originates from a study of beta chain features in type 1 diabetes. Study results and limitations: It was among patients, rather than healthy donors, that naive, central memory and Treg TCRB repertoires appeared more similar. A moderate, significant TCRB CDR3 shortening appeared in type 1 diabetes across four CD4+ subsets.

With 6 bases removed from V and 7 bases from J, the gap between germline ends came to 15 bases. This CDR3 is built from 14 residues. The germline V gene encodes CDR1 MGHDK and CDR2 SYGVNS. Averaging about 116 mL, one heparinised blood draw came from each individual donor. Based on CD45RO/CCR7/CD25/CD127/CD95/CD27, CD4+ regulatory, stem cell-like memory, naive and central memory cells were sorted. This chain uses TRBV25-1 with TRBJ1-4, with D possibly matching TRBD1 (6 bases). This TCR derives from a woman aged 18-29 years in good health. Sequencing input: central memory CD4+ T cells from blood. CDR3 sequence: CASSEQGSGEKLFF. The CDR3, as DNA: TGTGCCAGCAGCGAACAGGGTTCGGGTGAAAAACTGTTTTTT.